The table lists the clone carrying this TCR beta chain with a count of one. The antigen remains unidentified. V lost 8 bases and J lost 15, with 23 bases in between. This CDR3 contains 13 residues. From germline, CDR1 is MNHNS and CDR2 SASEGT. A single record per CDR3 protein comes from TCRdb applying MiXCR to the RT-PCR reads. The sample has about 480,000 distinct CDR3 sequences; about 25% are singletons. This specimen belongs to a study of response to subunit inactivated influenza vaccine. Whole-study results and caveats: Authors suggested each seasonal flu vaccination may recruit only limited numbers of new T cells.

The sequenced sample was CD4+ T cells sorted from PBMCs, obtained approximately 5 days after vaccination. The rearrangement joins TRBV6-1 to TRBJ2-1; a possible D gene is TRBD2 (6 bases). This clonotype was sampled from a man between 45 and 60 years old who received an inactivated influenza vaccine. The CDR3 region is CASRRDFRGRAFF. The CDR3 DNA sequence: TGTGCCAGCCGAAGGGACTTTCGCGGGCGAGCGTTCTTC.